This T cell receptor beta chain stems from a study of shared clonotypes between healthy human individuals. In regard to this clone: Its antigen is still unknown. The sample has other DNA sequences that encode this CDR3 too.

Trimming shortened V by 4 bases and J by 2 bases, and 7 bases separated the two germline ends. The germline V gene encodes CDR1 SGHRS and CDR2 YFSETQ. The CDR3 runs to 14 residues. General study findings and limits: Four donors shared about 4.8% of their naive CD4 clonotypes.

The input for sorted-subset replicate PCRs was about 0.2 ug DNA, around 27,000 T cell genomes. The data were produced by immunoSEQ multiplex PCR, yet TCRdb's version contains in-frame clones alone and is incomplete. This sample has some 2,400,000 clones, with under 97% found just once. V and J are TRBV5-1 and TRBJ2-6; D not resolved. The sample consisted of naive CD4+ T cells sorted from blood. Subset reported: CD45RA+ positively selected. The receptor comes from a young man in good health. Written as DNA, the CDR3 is TGCGCCAGCAGCCCCGTCGCTGGGGCCAACGTCCTGACTTTC. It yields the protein CASSPVAGANVLTF.